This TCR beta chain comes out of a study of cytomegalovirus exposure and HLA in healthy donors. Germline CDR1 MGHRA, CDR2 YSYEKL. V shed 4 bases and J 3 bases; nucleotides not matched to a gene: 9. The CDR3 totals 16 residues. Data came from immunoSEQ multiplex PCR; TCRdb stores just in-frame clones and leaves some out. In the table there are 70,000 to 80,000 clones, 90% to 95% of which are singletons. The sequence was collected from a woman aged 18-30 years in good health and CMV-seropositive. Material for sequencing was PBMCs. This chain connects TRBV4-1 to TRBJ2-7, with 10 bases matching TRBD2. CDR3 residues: CASSPQRTSGYYEQYF. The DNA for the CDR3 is TGCGCCAGCAGCCCGCAGCGGACTAGCGGCTACTACGAGCAGTACTTC.